This T cell receptor beta chain is from a study of CD8 T cells in ankylosing spondylitis. TCRdb passed the 5' RACE reads through MiXCR, listing each CDR3 protein once. Among 250,000 to 400,000 distinct CDR3 sequences listed, 11% were seen once. About this clonotype itself: This could be a read error, since a much larger clone is one nucleotide away.

The CDR3 loop spans 13 amino acids. V shed 6 bases, J shed 4 bases, and the junction held 4 bases outside the gene matches. Sequenced: blood, either unsorted or a sorted T cell fraction (not recorded which). This receptor was taken from a female donor with ankylosing spondylitis or in good health (not recorded which). The chain couples TRBV12-3 or TRBV12-4 to TRBJ1-2, with TRBD1 matching over 8 bases. CDR3: CASSNDRGYGYTF. CDR3 nucleotide sequence: TGTGCCAGCAGCAACGACAGGGGCTATGGCTACACCTTC.